A single sample gave rise to the 10 T cell receptor beta chains below, sequenced in a study of blood T cell repertoires in COVID-19. Clones were sequenced by immunoSEQ multiplex PCR, and TCRdb holds only the in-frame ones, with some missing. Of 30,000 to 35,000 clones listed, 85% are singletons. Sample: peripheral blood. The origin of the receptors is a man older than 75 with active COVID-19.

The rearrangement uses TRBV5-1 and TRBJ2-7; D gene unclear. V was trimmed by 5 bases and J by 3 bases, leaving 12 bases between them. From germline, CDR1 is SGHRS and CDR2 YFSETQ. The CDR3 has 13 residues. Here the CDR3 DNA reads TGCGCCAGCAGAACCCCCCCAGGCTACGAGCAGTACTTC. Protein sequence: CASRTPPGYEQYF.

CDR3 region: CASSQDRWAEQFF. Written as DNA, the CDR3 is TGCGCCAGCAGCCAAGATCGGTGGGCCGAGCAGTTCTTC. The chain links TRBV4-3 to TRBJ2-1; D not resolved. The germline V gene encodes CDR1 LGHNA and CDR2 YSLEER. The CDR3 runs 13 residues. V lost 0 bases to trimming and J lost 10 bases, with 10 bases between them.

The chain uses TRBV4-2 and TRBJ2-5; 9 bases line up with TRBD1. V was pared by 1 base and J by 5 bases, with 8 bases of the junction left unmatched. Germline lookup yields CDR1 LGHNA and CDR2 YNFKEQ. This CDR3 is built from 16 residues. The CDR3 loop reads CASSQGSQGALETQYF. The CDR3 DNA sequence: TGTGCCAGCAGCCAAGGGTCACAGGGGGCGCTTGAGACCCAGTACTTC.

This clone was detected a few times. The V gene is TRBV4-1, the J gene TRBJ1-3; 7 bases line up with TRBD1. Trimming at V came to 2 bases and at J to 4 bases, leaving 5 bases not matched to a gene. In germline, CDR1 is MGHRA, CDR2 YSYEKL. CDR3 length: 15 residues. CDR3 in amino acids: CASSQLLQGGNTIYF. The DNA of the CDR3 is TGCGCCAGCAGCCAACTCTTACAGGGGGGAAACACCATATATTTT.

The chain couples TRBV6-5 to TRBJ1-2; no firm D call. Germline V lookup: CDR1 MNHEY, CDR2 SVGAGI. This CDR3 has 13 amino acids. Trimming left V 0 bases short and J 8 bases short, with 10 bases between. The DNA of the CDR3 is TGTGCCAGCAGTTACTCGCGGCAGACGGGCTACACCTTC. Its translation is CASSYSRQTGYTF.

V gene TRBV18 combines with J gene TRBJ2-1; the D is unclear. Per the germline V gene, CDR1 is KGHSH and CDR2 is LQKENI. The CDR3 runs 16 residues. V dropped 3 bases and J dropped 1 base, with 13 bases sitting between them. CDR3 nucleotides: TGTGCCAGCTCACCTCTCTCAGGTTTGTCCTACAATGAGCAGTTCTTC. It encodes CASSPLSGLSYNEQFF.

This sequence joins TRBV5-1 and TRBJ2-3, with 9 bases fitting TRBD1. V lost 0 bases, J lost 0 bases, and 8 bases stayed unmatched. The germline gives CDR1 SGHRS, CDR2 YFSETQ. This CDR3 comprises 18 residues. The CDR3, as DNA: TGCGCCAGCAGCTTGGGAAACCCCGGGACAGGGAGCACAGATACGCAGTATTTT. Translation gives CASSLGNPGTGSTDTQYF. Supplemented by reference TRBV5-1 and TRBJ2-3, the full variable domain reads KAGVTQTPRYLIKTRGQQVTLSCSPISGHRSVSWYQQTPGQGLQFLFEYFSETQRNKGNFPGRFSGRQFSNSRSEMNVSTLELGDSALYLCASSLGNPGTGSTDTQYFGPGTRLTVL.

In this sample, this clone turned up a few times. The chain has TRBV27 and TRBJ1-5; D is ambiguous. The germline CDR1 and CDR2 sequences are MNHEY and SMNVEV (reference sequence). V lost 6 bases to trimming and J lost 0 bases, with 12 bases between them. CDR3 length equals 15 residues. The CDR3 sequence is CASRGGQISNQPQHF. The CDR3 DNA is TGTGCCAGCAGGGGTGGGCAAATTAGCAATCAGCCCCAGCATTTT.

The V call is TRBV3-1 (or the pseudogene TRBV3-2), the J call TRBJ2-1; 7 bases fit TRBD2. Germline V gives CDR1 LGHDT, CDR2 YNNKEL (reference sequence). The length of the CDR3 is 16 residues. V lost 2 bases and J lost 0; bases outside the gene matches: 4. This CDR3 is CASSQFGGFSYNEQFF. The CDR3 nucleotides are TGTGCCAGCAGCCAATTCGGGGGGTTCTCCTACAATGAGCAGTTCTTC.

The CDR3 region is CASSLSGISGANVLTF. Written as DNA, the CDR3 is TGTGCCAGCAGCTTATCGGGTATCTCTGGGGCCAACGTCCTGACTTTC. The chain joins TRBV7-2 to TRBJ2-6; unclear D gene. CDR1 is SGHTA, CDR2 FQGNSA, per germline. This CDR3 is built from 16 residues. Trimming pared 2 bases from V and 0 bases from J, leaving 8 bases between.